The sequence of this T cell receptor (beta chain) was determined in a study of T cells in Graves' hyperthyroidism and ophthalmopathy. Study-wide results and limits: A median about 6.2 months before onset, the model predicted ophthalmopathy.

This clonotype occurred many times. Its target is not known. RNA transcripts provided the source from which TCR beta CDR3 regions were amplified. A set of HTBI primers served as the primers for a first-round RT-PCR of the TCR CDR3. TCRdb fed the multiplex PCR reads into MiXCR, producing one record per CDR3 protein. The sample includes fewer than 350,000 distinct CDR3 sequences, about 20% of them seen just once. This CDR3 is built from 16 residues. V lost 5 bases and J lost 6; bases outside the gene matches: 8. The germline V gene encodes CDR1 SNHLY and CDR2 FYNNEI. The sequenced sample was blood. This chain joins TRBV2 and TRBJ2-1, with 12 bases aligning to TRBD2. The sequence came from a woman between 50 and 59 years old with Graves' hyperthyroidism. This chain's CDR3 is CASSPTSGRDFNEQFF. CDR3 DNA: TGTGCCAGCAGTCCGACTAGCGGGAGAGACTTCAATGAGCAGTTCTTC.